A selection of T cell receptor beta chains follows, all from one sample in a study. TCRdb re-derived calls from the RT-PCR reads in MiXCR, one entry per CDR3 protein. Altogether about 680,000 distinct CDR3 sequences are present, more than 13% being singletons, with the ten largest covering about 3.6%. Sequenced material: memory CD4+ T cells from blood. All receptors come from a female donor in good health, serving as a healthy control. Both conserved end residues are part of each CDR3. The D gene is left open where the match is weak. Rows give clone size only sometimes, using once, few, many, or a class for an expanded clone.

v_call,j_call,clone_size,d_call,cdr3_aa,cdr3_nt
TRBV30,TRBJ2-3,many,NA,CAWSVGGDTQYF,TGTGCCTGGAGTGTGGGGGGAGATACGCAGTATTTT
TRBV20-1,TRBJ1-3,few,NA,CSAVRTDSGNTIYF,TGCAGTGCTGTTAGGACAGACTCTGGAAACACCATATATTTT
TRBV19,TRBJ1-1,NA,TRBD1,CASSALHRGSEAFF,TGTGCCAGTAGTGCTCTTCACAGGGGCTCTGAAGCTTTCTTT
TRBV20-1,TRBJ1-4,few,NA,CSASTNGEKLFF,TGCAGTGCTAGTACGAATGGTGAAAAACTGTTTTTT
TRBV10-1,TRBJ2-7,few,NA,CASSEAGLDEQYF,TGCGCCAGCAGTGAGGCAGGGCTAGACGAGCAGTACTTC
TRBV7-2,TRBJ1-1,NA,TRBD1,CASSFSGRGRFTEAFF,TGTGCCAGCAGCTTCAGCGGCAGGGGGCGGTTCACTGAAGCTTTCTTT
TRBV7-3,TRBJ2-5,many,NA,CASSPNWGAETQYF,TGTGCCAGCAGCCCGAACTGGGGAGCGGAGACCCAGTACTTC
TRBV5-6,TRBJ2-7,few,NA,CASSLYREPFYEQYF,TGTGCCAGCAGCTTGTACCGGGAACCATTCTACGAGCAGTACTTC
TRBV12-3/TRBV12-4,TRBJ1-2,many,TRBD1,CASSPATGFYGYTF,TGTGCCAGCAGCCCCGCGACAGGGTTCTATGGCTACACCTTC
TRBV24-1,TRBJ2-3,few,NA,CATSDFKVDTQYF,TGTGCCACCAGTGATTTTAAGGTAGATACGCAGTATTTT
TRBV20-1,TRBJ1-2,many,NA,CSARPQGGGYTF,TGCAGTGCTAGACCGCAGGGTGGTGGCTACACCTTC
TRBV6-7,TRBJ2-2,few,TRBD2,CASSYPGTSGRGTGELFF,TGTGCCAGCAGTTACCCCGGGACTAGCGGGAGAGGCACCGGGGAGCTGTTTTTT
TRBV7-8,TRBJ2-1,few,NA,CASTPVGLYNEQFF,TGTGCCAGCACCCCGGTGGGGCTTTACAATGAGCAGTTCTTC
TRBV6-1,TRBJ2-7,NA,NA,CASSEALGSVAYEQYF,TGTGCCAGCAGTGAAGCGCTTGGGAGCGTTGCCTACGAGCAGTACTTC
TRBV4-2,TRBJ2-3,few,TRBD2,CASSQVSQREVTNTQYF,TGTGCCAGCAGCCAAGTGTCCCAGCGGGAGGTCACAAATACGCAGTATTTT
TRBV6-5,TRBJ2-7,few,TRBD1,CASSYSNRGLLPQYF,TGTGCCAGCAGTTACTCGAACAGGGGGCTTCTCCCGCAGTACTTC
TRBV12-3/TRBV12-4,TRBJ1-6,few,NA,CASSFGAGGLPLHF,TGTGCCAGCAGTTTTGGGGCAGGCGGCTTACCCCTCCACTTT
TRBV4-2,TRBJ2-6,many,NA,CASSQDYRSGANVLTF,TGTGCCAGCAGCCAAGATTACCGCTCTGGGGCCAACGTCCTGACTTTC
TRBV6-5,TRBJ2-1,NA,NA,CASSFLGRREQFF,TGTGCCAGCAGTTTTCTGGGGCGAAGGGAGCAGTTCTTC
TRBV7-7,TRBJ2-2,NA,NA,CASSSLASTGFGELFF,TGTGCCAGCAGCTCGCTAGCGTCCACGGGGTTCGGGGAGCTGTTTTTT
TRBV15,TRBJ2-1,NA,TRBD2,CATSKGPAGGLNEQFF,TGTGCCACCAGCAAAGGCCCAGCGGGAGGGCTCAATGAGCAGTTCTTC
TRBV28,TRBJ1-4,NA,NA,CASRGGAREKLFF,TGTGCCAGCAGAGGGGGGGCCCGGGAAAAACTGTTTTTT
TRBV5-1,TRBJ1-2,NA,TRBD1,CASSEDRGVYGYTF,TGCGCCAGCAGCGAGGACAGGGGCGTCTATGGCTACACCTTC
TRBV6-2/TRBV6-3,TRBJ2-5,few,NA,CASSYPKKRYDQETQYF,TGTGCCAGCAGTTACCCAAAAAAGAGATACGACCAAGAGACCCAGTACTTC
TRBV20-1,TRBJ1-1,NA,NA,CSARSPWRNTEAFF,TGCAGTGCTAGAAGTCCGTGGAGGAACACTGAAGCTTTCTTT
TRBV11-2,TRBJ1-6,NA,NA,CASSLARASLHF,TGTGCCAGCAGCTTAGCCCGTGCCTCGCTCCACTTT
TRBV12-3/TRBV12-4,TRBJ1-5,NA,NA,CASSFSGFDQSQHF,TGTGCCAGCAGTTTCTCAGGGTTCGATCAGTCCCAGCATTTT
TRBV7-2,TRBJ2-7,few,TRBD2,CASSLLAGVPYEQYF,TGTGCCAGCAGCTTACTAGCGGGAGTACCCTACGAGCAGTACTTC
TRBV15,TRBJ1-1,many,TRBD1,CATSRDDRGAFF,TGTGCCACCAGCAGGGATGACAGGGGAGCTTTCTTT
TRBV11-2,TRBJ1-4,few,TRBD1,CASSFPGGTGGEKLFF,TGTGCCAGCAGCTTCCCCGGGGGGACAGGGGGAGAAAAACTGTTTTTT
TRBV6-5,TRBJ1-6,few,NA,CASSYRQTNSPLHF,TGTGCCAGCAGTTACCGACAGACTAATTCACCCCTCCACTTT
TRBV7-9,TRBJ1-1,few,NA,CASSLEEGGRAFF,TGTGCCAGCAGCTTAGAGGAGGGGGGCAGGGCTTTCTTT
TRBV9,TRBJ1-2,NA,NA,CASSSDPGGGGGYTF,TGTGCCAGCAGCTCCGACCCCGGGGGAGGGGGGGGCTACACCTTC
TRBV6-6,TRBJ1-5,NA,NA,CASRPSAGQPQHF,TGTGCCAGCAGACCCTCCGCGGGTCAGCCCCAGCATTTT
TRBV7-6,TRBJ1-6,many,NA,CASSWDTGNSPLHF,TGTGCCAGCAGCTGGGACACCGGGAATTCACCCCTCCACTTT
TRBV10-3,TRBJ2-5,many,TRBD2,CAIQTSGQETQYF,TGTGCCATCCAGACTAGCGGGCAAGAGACCCAGTACTTC
TRBV10-3,TRBJ2-1,few,TRBD2,CAISALTSGPNNEQFF,TGTGCCATCAGTGCCCTGACTAGCGGGCCAAACAATGAGCAGTTCTTC
TRBV6-2/TRBV6-3,TRBJ2-7,many,NA,CASSQDDDEQYF,TGTGCCAGCAGCCAAGACGATGATGAGCAGTACTTC
TRBV27,TRBJ2-7,NA,NA,CASRTGAGYEQYF,TGTGCCAGCCGGACGGGAGCAGGGTACGAGCAGTACTTC
TRBV6-5,TRBJ2-7,many,NA,CASSYSSRGSYEQYF,TGTGCCAGCAGTTACTCTTCACGCGGCTCCTACGAGCAGTACTTC
TRBV30,TRBJ1-1,NA,TRBD1,CAWSLTGSEAFF,TGTGCCTGGAGTTTGACAGGGTCTGAAGCTTTCTTT
TRBV29-1,TRBJ2-1,many,NA,CSVEGGADYNEQFF,TGCAGCGTTGAAGGTGGCGCGGATTACAATGAGCAGTTCTTC
TRBV5-1,TRBJ2-1,many,TRBD2,CASSSLAGGSYNEQFF,TGCGCCAGCAGCTCCTTAGCGGGGGGGAGTTACAATGAGCAGTTCTTC
TRBV4-3,TRBJ1-2,NA,NA,CASSRSAGGGNYGYTF,TGCGCCAGCAGCCGATCGGCAGGAGGCGGCAACTATGGCTACACCTTC
TRBV28,TRBJ1-5,NA,NA,CASSLFRASGSNQPQHF,TGTGCCAGCAGTTTATTTAGGGCCAGCGGGAGCAATCAGCCCCAGCATTTT
TRBV20-1,TRBJ2-3,many,TRBD2,CSALAGAHNTDTQYF,TGCAGTGCGCTAGCGGGAGCGCACAACACAGATACGCAGTATTTT
TRBV15,TRBJ1-1,NA,NA,CATSRERDTEAFF,TGTGCCACCAGCAGAGAACGAGACACTGAAGCTTTCTTT
TRBV12-3/TRBV12-4,TRBJ2-5,few,TRBD2,CASGDRRTSGRASETQYF,TGTGCCAGCGGAGATCGAAGGACTAGCGGGAGGGCCAGCGAGACCCAGTACTTC